This T cell receptor beta chain was observed in a study of cytomegalovirus exposure and HLA in healthy donors. The CDR3 is 16 amino acids. Trimming at V came to 4 bases and at J to 5 bases, leaving 10 bases not matched to a gene. Germline values: CDR1 SGHRS, CDR2 YFSETQ. Data came from immunoSEQ multiplex PCR; TCRdb stores just in-frame clones and leaves some out. This sample has 200,000 or so clones; roughly 91% occur once, and the top ten carry 2% to 2.5%. The sequenced sample was PBMCs. The source of this sequence is a woman between 18 and 29 years old in good health and CMV-seropositive. The genes are TRBV5-1 and TRBJ2-3, with 10 nucleotides matching TRBD1. The CDR3 DNA reads TGCGCCAGCAGCCCCGGGGACAGGGGTTGGGGAGATACGCAGTATTTT. Translating gives CASSPGDRGWGDTQYF.